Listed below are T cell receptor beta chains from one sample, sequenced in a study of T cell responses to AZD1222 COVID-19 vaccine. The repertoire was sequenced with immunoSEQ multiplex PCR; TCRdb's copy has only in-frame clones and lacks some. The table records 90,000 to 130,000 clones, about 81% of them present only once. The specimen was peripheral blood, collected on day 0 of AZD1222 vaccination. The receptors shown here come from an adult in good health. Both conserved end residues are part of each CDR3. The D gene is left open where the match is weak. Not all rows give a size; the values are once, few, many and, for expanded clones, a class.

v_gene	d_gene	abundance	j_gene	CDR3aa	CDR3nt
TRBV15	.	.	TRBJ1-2	CATSRDYTGYTF	TGTGCCACCAGCAGAGATTACACTGGCTACACCTTC
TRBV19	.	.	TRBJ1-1	CASSTVPLLGTEAFF	TGTGCCAGTAGCACAGTCCCCTTATTGGGCACTGAAGCTTTCTTT
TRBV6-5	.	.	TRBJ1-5	CASSYAGGSNQPQHF	TGTGCCAGCAGTTACGCGGGTGGAAGCAATCAGCCCCAGCATTTT
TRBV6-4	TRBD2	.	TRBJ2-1	CASSRLAGDYNEQFF	TGTGCCAGCAGCCGACTAGCGGGGGACTACAATGAGCAGTTCTTC
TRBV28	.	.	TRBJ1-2	CASKNPGLTLTVSNYGYTF	TGTGCCAGCAAGAACCCCGGACTGACTTTGACGGTCTCTAACTATGGCTACACCTTC
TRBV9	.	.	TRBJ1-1	CASSVVTGYEAFF	TGTGCCAGCAGCGTAGTTACAGGTTATGAAGCTTTCTTT
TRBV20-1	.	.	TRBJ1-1	CSASLHTEAFF	TGCAGTGCTAGCCTGCACACTGAAGCTTTCTTT
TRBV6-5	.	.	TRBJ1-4	CASRPGPTQEKLFF	TGTGCCAGCAGACCGGGCCCCACCCAGGAAAAACTGTTTTTT
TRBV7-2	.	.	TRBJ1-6	CASSLRRVHYNSPLHF	TGTGCCAGCAGCTTACGAAGGGTCCACTATAATTCACCCCTCCACTTT
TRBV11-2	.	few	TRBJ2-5	CASSLAGVQETQYF	TGTGCCAGCAGCTTAGCAGGGGTCCAAGAGACCCAGTACTTC
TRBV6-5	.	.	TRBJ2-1	CASSYSRTLNEQFF	TGTGCCAGCAGTTACTCGAGGACTCTCAATGAGCAGTTCTTC
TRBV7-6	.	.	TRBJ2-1	CASSLNRDNEQFF	TGTGCCAGCAGCTTAAACAGAGACAATGAGCAGTTCTTC
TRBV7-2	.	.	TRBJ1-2	CASSYRRDKNGYTF	TGTGCCAGCAGCTACAGGCGCGACAAGAACGGCTACACCTTC
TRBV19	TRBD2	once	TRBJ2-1	CASMGTGTSVGSSYNEQFF	TGTGCCAGTATGGGGACCGGGACTAGCGTTGGGAGCTCCTACAATGAGCAGTTCTTC
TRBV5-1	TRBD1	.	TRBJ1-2	CASSETRTGIGANYGYTF	TGCGCCAGCAGCGAGACTCGGACAGGGATTGGGGCTAACTATGGCTACACCTTC
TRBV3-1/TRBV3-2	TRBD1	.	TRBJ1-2	CASSQDRGGYTF	TGTGCCAGCAGCCAGGACAGGGGTGGCTACACCTTC
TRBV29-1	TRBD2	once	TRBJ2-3	CSAVTSGGSTDTQYF	TGCAGCGCAGTTACTAGCGGGGGCAGCACAGATACGCAGTATTTT
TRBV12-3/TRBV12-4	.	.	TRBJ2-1	CASSLASDEQFF	TGTGCCAGCAGTTTAGCGAGTGATGAGCAGTTCTTC
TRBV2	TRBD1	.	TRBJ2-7	CASSRQGIEQYF	TGTGCCAGCAGCCGACAGGGGATCGAGCAGTACTTC
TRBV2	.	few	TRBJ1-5	CASSEEGNQPQHF	TGTGCCAGCAGTGAAGAAGGCAATCAGCCCCAGCATTTT